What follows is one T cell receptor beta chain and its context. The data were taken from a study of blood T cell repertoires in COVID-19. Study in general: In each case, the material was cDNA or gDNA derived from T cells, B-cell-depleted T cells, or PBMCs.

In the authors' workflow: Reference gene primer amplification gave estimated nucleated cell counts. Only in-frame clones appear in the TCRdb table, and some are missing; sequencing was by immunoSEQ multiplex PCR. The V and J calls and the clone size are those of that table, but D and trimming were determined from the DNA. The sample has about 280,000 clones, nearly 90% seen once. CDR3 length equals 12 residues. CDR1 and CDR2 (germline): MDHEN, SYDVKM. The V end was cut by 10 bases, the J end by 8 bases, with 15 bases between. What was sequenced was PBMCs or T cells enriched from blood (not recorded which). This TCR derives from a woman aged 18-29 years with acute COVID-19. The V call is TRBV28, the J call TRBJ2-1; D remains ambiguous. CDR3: CATSLRIYEQFF. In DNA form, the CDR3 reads TGTGCCACCAGCCTTAGAATATATGAGCAGTTCTTC.